This TCR beta chain was captured in a study of blood T cell repertoires in COVID-19. Turning to the study itself: The United States, Italy and Spain were the sources of the acute and convalescent COVID-19 samples. PBMCs, B-cell-depleted T cells, or T cells provided the cDNA or gDNA that made up the material.

Original analysis: Reference gene primer amplification gave estimated nucleated cell counts. Some clones are missing from TCRdb's copy, which holds only in-frame ones; the method was immunoSEQ multiplex PCR. That table supplies the V and J calls and clone size; D and trimming were determined from the DNA. The table lists more than 45,000 clones, about nine tenths of them singletons, with around 13% in the top ten. Germline CDR1 SGDLS, CDR2 YYNGEE. V shed 4 bases and J shed 5 bases, with 18 bases lying between them. The length of the CDR3 is 15 residues. This sequence originates from a man in his 70s with acute or convalescent COVID-19. The sample comprised peripheral blood. The gene calls are TRBV9 and TRBJ1-2; D is possibly TRBD1 (6 bases). The CDR3: CASSPHRDKHYGYTF. The CDR3 nucleotides read TGTGCCAGCAGCCCTCACCGGGACAAGCATTATGGCTACACCTTC.